This T cell receptor (beta chain) was profiled in a study of a mutant IDH1 vaccine in newly diagnosed glioma. About the study: The week-35 safety follow-up was V12, and the week-47 study end was V13. Study-wide points: No link was apparently found between pseudoprogression and changes in top peripheral T cell clonotypes.

Time point denoted: week 47, end of study. Vaccination used 300 ug of mutant IDH1 20-mer peptide per dose, with topical imiquimod. A word on this clone: Antigen: not known.

Germline CDR1 reads SGHVS; CDR2 reads FNYEAQ. The CDR3 has 18 amino acids. The V end lost 5 bases, the J end lost 0 bases, and 20 bases lay between the germline ends. Here immunoSEQ multiplex PCR was the method, and the copy in TCRdb shows in-frame clones only, minus some. Found here are over 75,000 clones, 75% to 90% of them singletons; the top ten hold roughly 5.6%. The material was PBMCs, obtained from a glioma patient whose treatment included an IDH1 peptide vaccine. The chain is built from TRBV7-6 and TRBJ1-5, with a possible D match to TRBD1 (5 bases). This receptor was obtained from a man aged 40-49 years with glioma. CDR3 amino acids: CASSPRAGTFYSNQPQHF. CDR3 DNA sequence: TGTGCCAGCAGCCCTCGGGCAGGGACCTTCTATAGCAATCAGCCCCAGCATTTT.